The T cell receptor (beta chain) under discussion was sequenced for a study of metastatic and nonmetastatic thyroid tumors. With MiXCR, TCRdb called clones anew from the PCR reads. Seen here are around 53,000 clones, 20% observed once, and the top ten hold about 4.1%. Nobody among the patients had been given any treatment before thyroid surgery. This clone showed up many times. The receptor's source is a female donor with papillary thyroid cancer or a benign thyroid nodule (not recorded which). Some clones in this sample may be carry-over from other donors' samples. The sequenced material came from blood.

The CDR3: CASSRDTVNTEAFF. CDR3 sequence (DNA): TGTGCCAGCAGTCGGGACACCGTGAACACTGAAGCTTTCTTT. This chain uses TRBV6-1 with TRBJ1-1; D possibly corresponds to TRBD1 (6 bases). Germline CDR1 MNHNS, CDR2 SASEGT. V was pared by 5 bases and J by 0 bases, with 10 bases between. This CDR3 has 14 residues.